This T cell receptor (beta chain) was identified in a study of blood T cells in healthy people across ages. Study-wide results and caveats: Older individuals had lower TCR beta diversity per million T cells (the decline was roughly linear). There was no known CMV status for donors, so expanded clonotype changes were possibly confounded. Higher diversity and more naive CD4+ cells were features of long-lived donors, compared to aged donors.

Germline CDR1 is LGHDT and CDR2 is YNNKEL (reference sequence). The CDR3 has 15 residues. V lost 2 bases to trimming and J lost 1 base, with 9 bases between them. Next came a second PCR, run for about 6 to 11 cycles, which used a sample-barcoded 5' primer along with a J-beta primer mix. Individual samples furnished no less than 3 million CDR3-containing paired-end reads apiece. TCRdb reanalysed the 5' RACE reads using MiXCR and keeps one entry per CDR3 protein. This table holds about 900,000 distinct CDR3 sequences, 55% to 65% found once. This clonotype was seen only a few times. Its antigen is not identified.

The chain combines TRBV3-1 with TRBJ1-3; D possibly corresponds to TRBD1 (6 bases). The sequence derives from a man aged 25 to 40 in good health. The specimen was blood. CDR3 in DNA: TGTGCCAGCAGCCAACTGAGGGGGTCTGGAAACACCATATATTTT. Amino acid sequence: CASSQLRGSGNTIYF. Looking up the rest from reference TRBV3-1 and TRBJ1-3 gives the full variable domain: DTAVSQTPKYLVTQMGNDKSIKCEQNLGHDTMYWYKQDSKKFLKIMFSYNNKELIINETVPNRFSPKSPDKAHLNLHINSLELGDSAVYFCASSQLRGSGNTIYFGEGSWLTVV.